A selection of T cell receptor beta chains follows, all from one sample in a study of T cells in Graves' hyperthyroidism and ophthalmopathy. One entry per CDR3 protein, called by TCRdb with MiXCR from the multiplex PCR reads. This sample has 350,000 to 500,000 distinct CDR3 sequences, with roughly 15% found just once. The material sequenced was blood. The source of these receptors is a woman between 18 and 29 years old with Graves' hyperthyroidism. The CDR3 runs from the conserved cysteine through the conserved F or W. D genes are given only for firm matches. Not all rows give a size; the values are once, few, many and, for expanded clones, a class.

V	D	J	size	CDR3	DNA
TRBV30	TRBD2	TRBJ2-1	few	CAWSQGLGDEQFF	TGTGCCTGGAGCCAGGGACTAGGGGATGAGCAGTTCTTC
TRBV12-5	TRBD2	TRBJ2-1	NA	CVSGLGLANNEQFF	TGTGTTAGTGGCCTCGGACTAGCCAACAATGAGCAGTTCTTC
TRBV3-1	NA	TRBJ2-7	many	CASSPRGPYYEQYF	TGTGCCAGCAGCCCCAGGGGACCCTATTACGAGCAGTACTTC
TRBV4-1	NA	TRBJ2-7	NA	CASSPGWAAPYEQYF	TGCGCCAGCAGCCCGGGGTGGGCAGCCCCCTACGAGCAGTACTTC
TRBV7-8	TRBD2	TRBJ2-1	many	CASSFAGGPDYNEQFF	TGTGCCAGCAGCTTCGCGGGAGGGCCTGACTACAATGAGCAGTTCTTC
TRBV11-2	TRBD1	TRBJ1-3	few	CASAGTGGLRGGNTIYF	TGTGCCAGTGCCGGGACAGGGGGATTACGAGGTGGAAACACCATATATTTT
TRBV7-2	NA	TRBJ2-1	many	CASSLTSYNEQFF	TGCGCCAGCAGCTTGACTAGCTACAATGAGCAGTTCTTC
TRBV27	NA	TRBJ2-7	many	CASRAGTGVYEQYF	TGTGCCAGCAGGGCCGGGACGGGGGTCTACGAGCAGTACTTC
TRBV11-2	TRBD1	TRBJ2-7	NA	CASSFETGSSYEQYF	TGTGCCAGCAGCTTCGAGACAGGGTCCTCCTACGAGCAGTACTTC
TRBV27	NA	TRBJ1-1	many	CASSATPNTEAFF	TGTGCCAGCAGTGCAACACCGAACACTGAAGCTTTCTTT
TRBV20-1	TRBD2	TRBJ2-5	many	CSADLGGHKAQYF	TGCAGTGCGGACCTGGGAGGGCATAAGGCCCAGTACTTC
TRBV2	TRBD1	TRBJ1-6	few	CASGDRGSSYNSPLHF	TGTGCCAGCGGAGACAGGGGGAGCTCCTATAATTCACCCCTCCACTTT
TRBV7-8	NA	TRBJ1-6	few	CASSLVLYNSPLHF	TGTGCCAGCAGCTTAGTTCTCTATAATTCACCCCTCCACTTT
TRBV7-2	TRBD2	TRBJ2-5	many	CASSLDGRALETQYF	TGTGCCAGCAGCTTAGACGGGAGGGCGTTAGAGACCCAGTACTTC
TRBV12-3/TRBV12-4	NA	TRBJ2-3	many	CASSLDRIASTDTQYF	TGTGCCAGCAGTTTAGACAGGATTGCTAGCACAGATACGCAGTATTTT
TRBV5-6	NA	TRBJ2-1	few	CASSLASREQFF	TGTGCCAGCAGCTTGGCTAGTCGTGAGCAGTTCTTC
TRBV20-1	TRBD2	TRBJ2-6	few	CSARGLAGNSGANVLTF	TGCAGTGCCAGAGGACTAGCGGGAAACTCTGGGGCCAACGTCCTGACTTTC
TRBV28	NA	TRBJ1-6	NA	CASRGGGVVNNSPLHF	TGTGCCAGCAGGGGGGGGGGGGTTGTCAACAATTCACCCCTCCACTTT
TRBV29-1	NA	TRBJ1-1	many	CSVYIGPNTEAFF	TGCAGCGTTTATATAGGGCCGAACACTGAAGCTTTCTTT
TRBV6-1	NA	TRBJ1-1	many	CASFRGGTEAFF	TGTGCCAGCTTCCGGGGAGGAACTGAAGCTTTCTTT
TRBV28	NA	TRBJ1-5	many	CASSSMDQPQHF	TGTGCCAGCAGTAGCATGGATCAGCCCCAGCATTTT
TRBV12-3/TRBV12-4	TRBD1	TRBJ1-4	few	CASSRTGGFEKLFF	TGTGCCAGCAGCAGAACAGGGGGCTTTGAAAAACTGTTTTTT
TRBV5-6	NA	TRBJ1-2	many	CASSPLGDGFYGYTF	TGTGCCAGCAGCCCCTTGGGGGACGGGTTCTATGGCTACACCTTC
TRBV6-5	TRBD2	TRBJ2-2	many	CASSYSYSGRGTGELFF	TGTGCCAGCAGTTACTCGTACAGCGGGAGGGGCACCGGGGAGCTGTTTTTT
TRBV18	TRBD1	TRBJ1-1	many	CASADSLTGLAEAFF	TGTGCCAGCGCCGACTCGTTGACAGGGTTGGCTGAAGCTTTCTTT
TRBV6-1	NA	TRBJ1-1	many	CASSRTVFNTEAFF	TGTGCCAGCAGCCGGACAGTGTTTAACACTGAAGCTTTCTTT
TRBV28	NA	TRBJ1-1	NA	CASSLWGRLHYTEAFF	TGTGCCAGCAGTTTATGGGGGAGACTGCATTACACTGAAGCTTTCTTT
TRBV9	NA	TRBJ2-7	few	CASSVAPGVTYEQYF	TGTGCCAGCAGCGTAGCTCCAGGGGTCACCTACGAGCAGTACTTC
TRBV6-1	NA	TRBJ2-2	few	CASIPRGGVSTGELFF	TGTGCCAGCATCCCTCGCGGGGGCGTGAGCACCGGGGAGCTGTTTTTT
TRBV11-1	TRBD1	TRBJ2-5	many	CASSLTGGTKTQYF	TGTGCCAGCAGCTTGACAGGGGGCACAAAGACCCAGTACTTC
TRBV30	NA	TRBJ2-2	few	CAWNLLANTGELFF	TGTGCCTGGAATTTACTAGCGAACACCGGGGAGCTGTTTTTT
TRBV9	NA	TRBJ2-3	NA	CASSVAGVAMGGGLGYTDTQYF	TGTGCCAGCAGCGTCGCGGGAGTGGCGATGGGGGGCGGTTTGGGGTACACAGATACGCAGTATTTT
TRBV27	NA	TRBJ1-4	few	CASSFAGVREKLFF	TGTGCCAGCAGTTTTGCAGGGGTACGTGAAAAACTGTTTTTT
TRBV11-2	TRBD2	TRBJ2-1	NA	CASSLYAGVVNEQFF	TGTGCCAGCAGCTTATACGCGGGAGTGGTCAATGAGCAGTTCTTC
TRBV7-3	NA	TRBJ2-1	few	CASSSGRGTHEQFF	TGTGCCAGCAGCTCTGGCAGAGGCACCCATGAGCAGTTCTTC
TRBV5-1	TRBD1	TRBJ2-2	many	CASSPAVGRGPLDTGELFF	TGCGCCAGCAGCCCGGCGGTGGGCAGGGGGCCCTTGGACACCGGGGAGCTGTTTTTT
TRBV24-1	NA	TRBJ2-7	NA	CATSDSSRPYEQYF	TGTGCCACCAGTGATTCTAGCAGGCCCTACGAGCAGTACTTC
TRBV7-3	TRBD1	TRBJ2-1	NA	CASSSGQGVDNEQFF	TGTGCCAGCAGCTCGGGACAGGGGGTCGACAATGAGCAGTTCTTC
TRBV9	TRBD1	TRBJ2-3	NA	CASSVGRDRGDTQYF	TGTGCCAGCAGCGTAGGACGGGACAGGGGAGATACGCAGTATTTT
TRBV20-1	NA	TRBJ1-2	NA	CSARDASAAGTGYTF	TGCAGTGCTAGAGACGCTTCGGCCGCCGGAACCGGCTACACCTTC
TRBV30	NA	TRBJ2-7	many	CAWKGTTYEQYF	TGTGCCTGGAAAGGGACCACCTACGAGCAGTACTTC
TRBV20-1	NA	TRBJ2-4	many	CSFYGATLAKNIQYF	TGCAGTTTCTACGGGGCGACGTTAGCCAAAAACATTCAGTACTTC
TRBV20-1	TRBD1	TRBJ2-2	many	CSARGDRDTGELFF	TGCAGTGCTAGAGGGGACAGGGACACCGGGGAGCTGTTTTTT
TRBV5-6	TRBD2	TRBJ2-3	few	CASRAGTSSDTQYF	TGTGCCAGCAGAGCCGGGACTAGTTCAGATACGCAGTATTTT